This is a list of T cell receptor beta chains from one sample in a study of blood T cell repertoires in COVID-19. Only in-frame clones appear in the TCRdb table, and some are missing; sequencing was by immunoSEQ multiplex PCR. This sample yields 65,000 or so clones, of which 70% to 85% are seen a single time; around 3.5% belongs to the top ten. The material sequenced was peripheral blood. The receptors derive from a man aged 60-69 years with acute or convalescent COVID-19. The CDR3 runs from the conserved cysteine through the conserved F or W. D genes are given only for firm matches. Not all rows give a size; the values are once, few, many and, for expanded clones, a class.

j_call,v_call,d_call,clone_size,cdr3_aa,cdr3_nt
TRBJ2-3,TRBV14,-,-,CASSQVYGDTQYF,TGTGCCAGCAGCCAAGTATACGGAGATACGCAGTATTTT
TRBJ2-7,TRBV7-9,TRBD1,few,CASSGTGGSEQYF,TGTGCCAGCAGCGGGACAGGGGGTTCCGAGCAGTACTTC
TRBJ2-7,TRBV5-1,-,few,CASSPNLAIDEQYF,TGCGCCAGCAGCCCCAATCTAGCGATCGACGAGCAGTACTTC
TRBJ1-3,TRBV7-8,TRBD1,few,CASSLARGQGSGNTIYF,TGTGCCAGCAGCTTGGCCCGGGGACAGGGGTCTGGAAACACCATATATTTT
TRBJ2-6,TRBV6-1,TRBD1,-,CASSEIPGQGKSGANVLTF,TGTGCCAGCAGTGAAATACCGGGACAGGGGAAATCTGGGGCCAACGTCCTGACTTTC
TRBJ1-2,TRBV2,TRBD1,-,CASSEQGASYGYTF,TGTGCCAGCAGTGAACAGGGGGCTTCTTATGGCTACACCTTC
TRBJ2-7,TRBV10-3,TRBD1,-,CAISDRDRGRREQYF,TGTGCCATCAGTGACCGGGACAGGGGGCGTCGGGAGCAGTACTTC
TRBJ1-1,TRBV19,-,once,CASSIQGTTEAFF,TGTGCCAGTAGTATACAGGGGACGACTGAAGCTTTCTTT
TRBJ2-1,TRBV28,TRBD2,-,CASTSGGEYNEQFF,TGTGCCAGCACCTCGGGGGGGGAATACAATGAGCAGTTCTTC
TRBJ2-1,TRBV4-1,-,few,CASSQDARGHLEQFF,TGCGCCAGCAGCCAAGATGCGAGAGGCCACCTTGAGCAGTTCTTC
TRBJ2-1,TRBV9,TRBD2,-,CASSVSSGGHEQFF,TGTGCCAGCAGCGTATCCAGCGGGGGACATGAGCAGTTCTTC
TRBJ2-5,TRBV18,-,-,CASSPRQLEKETQYF,TGTGCCAGCTCACCTCGACAGTTAGAAAAAGAGACCCAGTACTTC
TRBJ1-6,TRBV27,-,-,CASRAGFGSPLHF,TGTGCCAGCAGGGCAGGATTTGGATCACCCCTCCACTTT
TRBJ2-5,TRBV5-8,-,few,CASSLFAGETQYF,TGTGCCAGCAGCTTGTTCGCCGGGGAGACCCAGTACTTC
TRBJ2-1,TRBV27,-,-,CASSLRGFSGEQFF,TGTGCCAGCAGTTTAAGGGGATTTTCCGGTGAGCAGTTCTTC
TRBJ2-7,TRBV10-3,TRBD1,-,CAISEGQGDEQYF,TGTGCCATCAGTGAGGGGCAGGGGGACGAGCAGTACTTC
TRBJ1-3,TRBV6-6,-,-,CASSRTQGSPGNTIYF,TGTGCCAGCAGTCGAACCCAGGGTAGTCCTGGAAACACCATATATTTT
TRBJ2-1,TRBV9,-,-,CASSVWGQGPQDEQFF,TGTGCCAGCAGCGTATGGGGTCAGGGGCCTCAGGATGAGCAGTTCTTC
TRBJ2-1,TRBV19,TRBD2,-,CASSIGPGLVNNEQFF,TGTGCCAGTAGTATAGGACCGGGACTAGTAAACAATGAGCAGTTCTTC
TRBJ1-1,TRBV5-1,-,-,CASSLAGDNTEAFF,TGCGCCAGCAGCTTGGCCGGGGATAACACTGAAGCTTTCTTT
TRBJ2-7,TRBV5-1,TRBD1,-,CASSSSGQGDRSLYF,TGCGCCAGCAGCTCATCCGGACAGGGGGATAGAAGCCTGTACTTC
TRBJ1-3,TRBV5-1,-,-,CASRRSDSGNTIYF,TGCGCCAGCCGTCGCAGTGACTCTGGAAACACCATATATTTT
TRBJ1-5,TRBV6-1,-,-,CASSEAGGRPQHF,TGTGCCAGCAGTGAAGCTGGAGGGCGGCCCCAGCATTTT
TRBJ1-6,TRBV5-1,-,-,CASSLGHQDSPLHF,TGCGCCAGCAGCCTGGGACACCAAGATTCACCCCTCCACTTT